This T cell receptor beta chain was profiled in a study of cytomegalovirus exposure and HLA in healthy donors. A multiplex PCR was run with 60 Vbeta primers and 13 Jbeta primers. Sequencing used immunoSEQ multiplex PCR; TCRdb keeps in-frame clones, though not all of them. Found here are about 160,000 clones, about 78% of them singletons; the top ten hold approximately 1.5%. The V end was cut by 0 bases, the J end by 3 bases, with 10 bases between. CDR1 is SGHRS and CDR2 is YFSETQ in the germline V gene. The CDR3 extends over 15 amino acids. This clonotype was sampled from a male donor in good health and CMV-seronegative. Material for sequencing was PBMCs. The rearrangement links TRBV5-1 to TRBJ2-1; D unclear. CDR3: CASSLGDAHYNEQFF. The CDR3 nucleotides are TGCGCCAGCAGCTTGGGAGATGCTCACTACAATGAGCAGTTCTTC.